One sample yielded the 15 T cell receptor beta chains listed below, sequenced in a study of cytomegalovirus exposure and HLA in healthy donors. With 60 Vbeta and 13 Jbeta primers, the PCR was carried out. Produced via immunoSEQ multiplex PCR; TCRdb's table is partial and in-frame only. The sample yields approximately 90,000 clones, just under 70% seen once. What was sequenced was PBMCs. Every receptor here comes from a woman between 45 and 65 years old in good health and CMV-seropositive.

The chain is built from TRBV28 and TRBJ1-5; the D gene is possibly TRBD1 (6 bases). CDR3 length: 15 residues. The V gene's germline CDR1 is MDHEN and CDR2 SYDVKM. Trimming left V 8 bases short and J 6 bases short, with 20 bases between. CDR3 nucleotide sequence: TGTGCCAGCTCCTGGGGGCAGGGAGCGGTTCAGCCCCAGCATTTT. This gives the protein CASSWGQGAVQPQHF.

This clone was observed a handful of times. CDR3 nucleotides: TGTGCCAGCAGCCCCAGTCGAGACTTCGACAATGAGCAGTTCTTC. It specifies CASSPSRDFDNEQFF. The rearrangement uses TRBV28 and TRBJ2-1; no reliable D call. Germline V CDR1 and CDR2: MDHEN, SYDVKM. The CDR3 has 15 residues. Trimming pared 6 bases from V and 5 bases from J, leaving 17 bases between.

The chain employs TRBV18 and TRBJ1-2, with D perhaps matching TRBD1 (6 bases). The CDR3 consists of 13 residues. Germline assignment: CDR1 KGHSH and CDR2 LQKENI. Between the trimmed V and J ends, which lost 3 bases and 4 bases, there was a span of 9 bases. The CDR3 is CASSPLDSYGYTF. The CDR3 DNA reads as TGTGCCAGCTCACCCTTGGACAGCTATGGCTACACCTTC.

The rearrangement joins TRBV5-4 to TRBJ2-1; weak D call: TRBD1 (6 bases). Deletions cut 3 bases from V and 8 bases from J, with 15 bases between. CDR3 size: 14 residues. The V gene's germline CDR1 is SGHNT and CDR2 YYREEE (reference sequence). DNA of the CDR3: TGTGCCAGCAGCTCCCCGTATGGGGGCCATGAGCAGTTCTTC. Protein: CASSSPYGGHEQFF.

V is TRBV19 and J is TRBJ1-3, with D possibly being TRBD1 (5 bases). Germline-derived CDR1 and CDR2 are LNHDA and SQIVND (reference sequence). The CDR3 totals 17 residues. Trimming pared 6 bases from V and 0 bases from J, leaving 18 bases between. The CDR3 here is CASSLFPGSRSGNTIYF. The CDR3 nucleotides read TGTGCCAGTAGCCTGTTCCCAGGGTCTCGCTCTGGAAACACCATATATTTT. Complete variable domain (other parts from reference TRBV19 and TRBJ1-3): DGGITQSPKYLFRKEGQNVTLSCEQNLNHDAMYWYRQDPGQGLRLIYYSQIVNDFQKGDIAEGYSVSREKKESFPLTVTSAQKNPTAFYLCASSLFPGSRSGNTIYFGEGSWLTVV.

V usage is TRBV9 and J usage is TRBJ1-2; TRBD1 agrees at 8 bases. Germline assignment: CDR1 SGDLS and CDR2 YYNGEE. V lost 3 bases, J lost 3 bases, and 7 bases stayed unmatched. This CDR3 is built from 15 residues. The CDR3 region is CASSASQGAYYGYTF. The CDR3 DNA is TGTGCCAGCAGCGCCTCCCAGGGGGCTTACTATGGCTACACCTTC. Filled out from reference TRBV9 and TRBJ1-2, the complete variable domain reads DSGVTQTPKHLITATGQRVTLRCSPRSGDLSVYWYQQSLDQGLQFLIQYYNGEERAKGNILERFSAQQFPDLHSELNLSSLELGDSALYFCASSASQGAYYGYTFGSGTRLTVV.

This chain links TRBV28 with TRBJ2-7, with 9 bases that match TRBD1. With 3 bases clipped from V and 4 bases from J, the junction kept 13 bases outside the gene matches. Germline CDR1 MDHEN, CDR2 SYDVKM. The CDR3 covers 17 residues. CDR3 in amino acids: CASSFNPGQGYSYEQYF. The CDR3 coding sequence is TGTGCCAGCAGTTTTAATCCGGGACAGGGTTATTCTTACGAGCAGTACTTC. The variable domain in full, with the rest retrieved from reference TRBV28 and TRBJ2-7, is DVKVTQSSRYLVKRTGEKVFLECVQDMDHENMFWYRQDPGLGLRLIYFSYDVKMKEKGDIPEGYSVSREKKERFSLILESASTNQTSMYLCASSFNPGQGYSYEQYFGPGTRLTVT.

The chain links TRBV19 to TRBJ1-2; 9 bases line up with TRBD1. Germline V gene lookup returns CDR1 LNHDA and CDR2 SQIVND (reference sequence). J was trimmed by 3 bases and V by 7 bases; bases with no gene match: 3. The CDR3 runs 13 residues. The CDR3 loop is CASNRDRDYGYTF. The CDR3 DNA follows: TGTGCCAGTAACCGGGACAGGGACTATGGCTACACCTTC.

The sample holds a few counts of this clone. CDR3 DNA sequence: TGTGCCAGCAGTCGAAACACCCCGGGACAGGGGATCAACGAGCAGTACTTC. It encodes CASSRNTPGQGINEQYF. This chain connects TRBV2 to TRBJ2-7, with TRBD1 matching 10 bases. CDR3 size: 17 residues. Germline loops: CDR1 SNHLY, CDR2 FYNNEI. The ends lost 5 bases at V and 5 bases at J; junction bases unmatched: 15.

This sequence joins TRBV27 and TRBJ1-1; tentative D call: TRBD1 (5 bases). The CDR3 loop spans 14 amino acids. V was clipped by 5 bases and J by 4 bases, with 14 bases between them. CDR1 and CDR2 (germline): MNHEY, SMNVEV (reference sequence). The DNA of the CDR3 is TGTGCCAGCAGTCGTCCCGGGGGAGGCACTGAAGCTTTCTTT. The encoded protein is CASSRPGGGTEAFF.

V usage is TRBV7-2 and J usage is TRBJ1-1; 7 bases are a match to TRBD1. Germline V gene data show CDR1 as SGHTA and CDR2 as FQGNSA. The CDR3 totals 16 residues. J gave up 5 bases and V 5 bases, and 14 bases lay outside the gene matches. The CDR3: CASSPSKRQGSTEAFF. The CDR3 region has the DNA TGTGCCAGCAGCCCATCAAAGCGACAGGGTAGTACTGAAGCTTTCTTT.

The V gene is TRBV7-2, the J gene TRBJ1-5, with D possibly matching TRBD1 (5 bases). The CDR3 has 16 amino acids. Between the trimmed V and J ends, which lost 2 bases and 0 bases, there was a span of 11 bases. CDR1 is SGHTA, CDR2 FQGNSA, per germline. CDR3 protein: CASSLMTAYSNQPQHF. The DNA of the CDR3 is TGTGCCAGCAGCTTAATGACAGCATATAGCAATCAGCCCCAGCATTTT.

The chain uses TRBV7-6 and TRBJ2-7, with TRBD2 matching over 8 bases. The CDR3 consists of 13 residues. After removal of 1 base from V and 7 bases from J, the junction contained 3 bases not matched to a gene. CDR1 and CDR2 (germline): SGHVS, FNYEAQ. The CDR3 DNA sequence: TGTGCCAGCAGCTTAGATCTAGCGGGTGAGCAGTACTTC. This sequence encodes CASSLDLAGEQYF.

This clone has a handful of counts. The CDR3 coding sequence is TGTGCCAGCAGCAGGACTAGCGGGAGTAGGGATACGCAGTATTTT. It specifies CASSRTSGSRDTQYF. The rearrangement joins TRBV28 to TRBJ2-3; 13 bases map to TRBD2. Germline-derived CDR1 and CDR2 are MDHEN and SYDVKM. V shed 6 bases, J shed 6 bases, and the junction held 6 bases outside the gene matches. This CDR3 is 15 amino acids long.

The chain links TRBV27 to TRBJ2-1; 9 bases are a match to TRBD2. The CDR3 is 16 amino acids. Trimming took 2 bases from V and 5 from J; bases not matched to a gene: 7. Germline assignment: CDR1 MNHEY and CDR2 SMNVEV (reference sequence). The CDR3 is CASSLRGSSGNNEQFF. The CDR3 DNA reads TGTGCCAGCAGTTTAAGAGGGTCTAGCGGGAACAATGAGCAGTTCTTC.